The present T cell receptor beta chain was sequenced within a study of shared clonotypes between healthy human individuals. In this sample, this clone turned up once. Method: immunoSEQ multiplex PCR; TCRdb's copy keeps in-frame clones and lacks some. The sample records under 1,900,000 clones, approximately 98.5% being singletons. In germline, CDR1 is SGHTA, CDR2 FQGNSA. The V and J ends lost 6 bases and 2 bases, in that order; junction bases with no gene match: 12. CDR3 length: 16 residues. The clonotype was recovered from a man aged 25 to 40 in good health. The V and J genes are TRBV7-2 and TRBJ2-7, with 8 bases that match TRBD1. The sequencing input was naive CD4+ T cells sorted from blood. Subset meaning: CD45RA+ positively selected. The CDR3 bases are TGTGCCAGCAGACTCCCAGGGGGCAGGAGTCCCTACGAGCAGTACTTC. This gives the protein CASRLPGGRSPYEQYF.